These 23 T cell receptor beta chains originate from one sample sequenced in a study of identical twins' blood T cells. MiXCR was run by TCRdb on the 5' RACE reads, yielding one entry per CDR3 protein. The sample contains 350,000 to 450,000 distinct CDR3 sequences, roughly 27% of which appear only once. The sequenced material came from PBMCs. The receptors derive from a woman aged 18-49 years in good health.

This clonotype was picked up a small number of times. The CDR3 reads CSVRTSAGELFF. CDR3 coding DNA: TGCAGCGTTCGTACTAGCGCCGGGGAGCTGTTTTTT. V gene TRBV29-1 combines with J gene TRBJ2-2, with 7 nucleotides matching TRBD2. The CDR3 has 12 residues. The germline V gene encodes CDR1 SQVTM and CDR2 ANQGSEA. The trim removed 5 bases at V and 6 bases at J, leaving 3 bases unmatched.

This clonotype was seen ten or more times. The rearrangement joins TRBV9 to TRBJ1-1; TRBD1 might be the D (5 bases). There are 16 residues in the CDR3. Trimming removed 1 base at V and 7 bases at J, with 20 bases between. Germline V gives CDR1 SGDLS, CDR2 YYNGEE. For the CDR3, the DNA is TGTGCCAGCAGCGTATTAGGGGTCGGGGGAGCGGGTGAAGCTTTCTTT. It translates to CASSVLGVGGAGEAFF. Full variable domain (rest looked up from reference TRBV9 and TRBJ1-1): DSGVTQTPKHLITATGQRVTLRCSPRSGDLSVYWYQQSLDQGLQFLIQYYNGEERAKGNILERFSAQQFPDLHSELNLSSLELGDSALYFCASSVLGVGGAGEAFFGQGTRLTVV.

The V call is TRBV2, the J call TRBJ2-1; no firm D call. The CDR3 covers 13 residues. From germline, CDR1 is SNHLY and CDR2 FYNNEI. V was pared by 5 bases and J by 5 bases, with 10 bases between. CDR3 sequence reads: CASSSLRDNEQFF. The CDR3 nucleotides are TGTGCCAGCAGTTCCTTAAGGGACAATGAGCAGTTCTTC.

V and J are TRBV20-1 and TRBJ2-3, with D maybe TRBD2 (5 bases). Germline loops: CDR1 DFQATT, CDR2 SNEGSKA (reference sequence). The CDR3 spans 15 residues. V shed 0 bases and J shed 2 bases, with 12 bases lying between them. In DNA form, the CDR3 reads TGCAGTGCTAGAGACCCACTAGGCTTCACAGATACGCAGTATTTT. It is translated as CSARDPLGFTDTQYF.

This chain links TRBV19 with TRBJ1-1; D gene unclear. CDR1 and CDR2 from the germline V gene are LNHDA and SQIVND (reference sequence). The CDR3 has 13 amino acids. V dropped 3 bases and J dropped 1 base, with 6 bases sitting between them. CDR3 protein: CASSIEWNTEAFF. CDR3 bases: TGTGCCAGTAGTATCGAGTGGAACACTGAAGCTTTCTTT.

This clonotype was detected only a few times. This sequence joins TRBV30 and TRBJ2-7; no reliable D call. The CDR3 extends over 15 amino acids. Trimming stripped 1 base from V and 0 bases from J, with 13 bases between. CDR1 is GTSNPN and CDR2 is SVGIG in the germline V gene (reference sequence). This CDR3 is CAWSGRRTLSYEQYF. As DNA, the CDR3 is TGTGCCTGGAGTGGGAGACGGACGCTCTCCTACGAGCAGTACTTC. Supplemented by reference TRBV30 and TRBJ2-7, the full variable domain reads SQTIHQWPATLVQPVGSPLSLECTVEGTSNPNLYWYRQAAGRGLQLLFYSVGIGQISSEVPQNLSASRPQDRQFILSSKKLLLSDSGFYLCAWSGRRTLSYEQYFGPGTRLTVT.

This clonotype was recorded only once. V is TRBV20-1 and J is TRBJ1-2; the match to TRBD1 covers 8 bases. The CDR3 consists of 12 residues. Germline lookup yields CDR1 DFQATT and CDR2 SNEGSKA (reference sequence). Here the CDR3 DNA reads TGCAGAGCTGGACAGGGAACCTATGGCTACACCTTC. Its protein is CRAGQGTYGYTF.

The V gene is TRBV10-3, the J gene TRBJ2-3; 8 nucleotides agree with TRBD2. Germline values: CDR1 ENHRY, CDR2 SYGVKD. With 2 bases clipped from V and 7 bases from J, the junction kept 5 bases outside the gene matches. The CDR3 totals 14 residues. The CDR3 region has the DNA TGTGCCATCAGTGAGGGACTAGCTACTTATACGCAGTATTTT. This gives the protein CAISEGLATYTQYF.

The chain has TRBV2 and TRBJ2-1; the match to TRBD2 covers 12 bases. The CDR3 sequence is 16 residues long. Germline V gene data show CDR1 as SNHLY and CDR2 as FYNNEI. Losses at the gene ends were 11 bases for V and 0 bases for J; bases not matched to a gene: 8. The CDR3 here is CAGGTSGSSSYNEQFF. CDR3 nucleotide sequence: TGTGCCGGTGGGACTAGCGGGTCGAGCTCCTACAATGAGCAGTTCTTC. Variable domain in full (rest from reference TRBV2 and TRBJ2-1): EPEVTQTPSHQVTQMGQEVILRCVPISNHLYFYWYRQILGQKVEFLVSFYNNEISEKSEIFDDQFSVERPDGSNFTLKIRSTKLEDSAMYFCAGGTSGSSSYNEQFFGPGTRLTVL.

The sample holds a few counts of this clonotype. The chain links TRBV20-1 to TRBJ1-1; no firm D call. Trimming stripped 6 bases from V and 6 bases from J, with 11 bases between. Germline values: CDR1 DFQATT, CDR2 SNEGSKA (reference sequence). CDR3 length: 11 amino acids. CDR3 in amino acids: CSAGPGAEAFF. The DNA of the CDR3 is TGCAGTGCCGGACCTGGGGCTGAAGCTTTCTTT.

This clonotype was detected only a few times. J is TRBJ1-1 and V is TRBV7-9; D remains unclear. The V gene lost 5 bases and the J gene lost 4 bases, with 8 bases spanning the gap. Germline lookup yields CDR1 SEHNR and CDR2 FQNEAQ (reference sequence). The CDR3 consists of 12 residues. CDR3 in DNA: TGTGCCAGCAGCCGTCCCGCCACTGAAGCTTTCTTT. Translated, it gives CASSRPATEAFF.

About this clonotype itself: One base away lies a much larger clone, so this may be a sequencing read error. The rearrangement joins TRBV11-2 to TRBJ2-2, with 7 bases that match TRBD1. CDR3 length: 13 amino acids. J lost 6 bases, V lost 7 bases, and 5 bases had no gene match. In germline, CDR1 is SGHAT, CDR2 FQNNGV. The CDR3 region is CASIPTGSGELFF. The CDR3 DNA sequence: TGTGCCAGCATCCCGACAGGGTCCGGGGAGCTGTTTTTT.

V is TRBV29-1 and J is TRBJ1-2; 8 bases align to TRBD1. CDR1 is SQVTM, CDR2 ANQGSEA, per germline. The J segment lost 6 bases and the V segment lost 0 bases, leaving 9 bases of the junction unmatched. There are 15 residues in the CDR3. Written as DNA, the CDR3 is TGCAGCGTTGAAGACCGATCAGGGGGCGTGCATGGCTACACCTTC. Its translation: CSVEDRSGGVHGYTF.

The chain recombines TRBV5-1 with TRBJ1-2, with no clear D. Between the trimmed V and J ends, which lost 4 bases and 1 base, there was a span of 8 bases. From germline, CDR1 is SGHRS and CDR2 YFSETQ. The CDR3 is made up of 13 amino acids. The CDR3 loop is CASSVGNNYGYTF. In DNA form, the CDR3 reads TGCGCCAGCAGCGTCGGGAATAACTATGGCTACACCTTC.

This rearrangement joins TRBV12-3 or TRBV12-4 to TRBJ1-2, with TRBD1 matching over 7 bases. J gave up 6 bases and V 6 bases, and 7 bases lay outside the gene matches. This CDR3 comprises 13 residues. CDR3 amino acids: CASRVIGTDGYTF. The CDR3 DNA is TGTGCCAGCAGGGTAATTGGGACAGATGGCTACACCTTC.

This clonotype was found a few times. The V gene is TRBV11-2, the J gene TRBJ1-1; TRBD1 agrees at 8 bases. In germline, CDR1 is SGHAT, CDR2 FQNNGV. The trim removed 7 bases at V and 4 bases at J, leaving 5 bases unmatched. This CDR3 is built from 13 residues. In DNA, the CDR3 is TGTGCCAGCAACATACAGGGGGTCACTGAAGCTTTCTTT. Its protein is CASNIQGVTEAFF.

J is TRBJ2-2 and V is TRBV28; D is tentatively TRBD1 or TRBD2 (5 bases each). This CDR3 spans 14 amino acids. CDR1 is MDHEN and CDR2 is SYDVKM in the germline V gene. V shed 1 base and J shed 6 bases, with 9 bases lying between them. Written as DNA, the CDR3 is TGTGCCAGCAGTTTATTGGTGGGGGCCGGGGAGCTGTTTTTT. Translation gives CASSLLVGAGELFF.

In its sample, this clonotype was seen once. Germline and junction disagree at one end, which may indicate a read error. The CDR3: CASSLDWGNTLYF. CDR3 nucleotide sequence: TGTGCCAGCAGCTTGGACTGGGGAAACACCTTATATTTT. The chain links TRBV7-2 to TRBJ1-3, with D hard to call. Germline values: CDR1 SGHTA, CDR2 FQGNSA. CDR3 length: 13 amino acids.

The chain uses TRBV19 and TRBJ1-2, with 10 bases fitting TRBD1. Losses at the gene ends were 7 bases for V and 3 bases for J; bases not matched to a gene: 14. From germline, CDR1 is LNHDA and CDR2 SQIVND (reference sequence). The CDR3 length is 17 residues. Here the CDR3 reads CASKSVGQGPSYYGYTF. In DNA, the CDR3 is TGTGCCAGTAAAAGTGTGGGACAGGGGCCTTCCTACTATGGCTACACCTTC.

A few counts support this clonotype. The chain has TRBV5-6 and TRBJ2-7, with D possibly called TRBD1 or TRBD2 (5 bases each). V was pared by 5 bases and J by 5 bases, with 11 bases between. CDR1 and CDR2 from the germline V gene are SGHDT and YYEEEE. There are 12 residues in the CDR3. The CDR3 sequence: CASSEGIHEQYF. The CDR3 DNA is TGTGCCAGCAGTGAGGGGATTCACGAGCAGTACTTC.

The rearrangement links TRBV20-1 to TRBJ1-5; a possible D gene is TRBD1 (6 bases). Trimming stripped 6 bases from V and 5 bases from J, with 17 bases between. Looked up from germline, CDR1 is DFQATT and CDR2 is SNEGSKA (reference sequence). This CDR3 is 14 amino acids long. The CDR3 DNA reads as TGCAGTGCCTTTGGGCAGGGGAGAGATCAGCCCCAGCATTTT. Amino acid sequence: CSAFGQGRDQPQHF.

V usage is TRBV3-1 and J usage is TRBJ2-5; D is tentatively TRBD1 or TRBD2 (5 bases each). The germline V and J ends were trimmed by 1 base and 5 bases, with 5 bases remaining between them. The CDR3 runs to 12 residues. Germline V lookup: CDR1 LGHDT, CDR2 YNNKEL (reference sequence). Written as DNA, the CDR3 is TGTGCCAGCAGCCAAGGGGGGGAGACCCAGTACTTC. It is translated as CASSQGGETQYF.

The sample holds a few counts of this clonotype. The rearrangement joins TRBV11-2 to TRBJ2-7, with D unresolved. Trimming left V 4 bases short and J 2 bases short, with 9 bases between. Germline CDR1 and CDR2: SGHAT and FQNNGV. This CDR3 has 13 residues. CDR3 residues: CASSSVATYEQYF. The CDR3 DNA is TGTGCCAGCAGCTCCGTCGCGACCTACGAGCAGTACTTC. Supplemented by reference TRBV11-2 and TRBJ2-7, the full variable domain reads EAGVAQSPRYKIIEKRQSVAFWCNPISGHATLYWYQQILGQGPKLLIQFQNNGVVDDSQLPKDRFSAERLKGVDSTLKIQPAKLEDSAVYLCASSSVATYEQYFGPGTRLTVT.